This TCR beta chain comes out of a study of T cell repertoires in cytomegalovirus infection. The overall study: HLA-B-restricted CMV epitopes that are well studied were used alongside recently identified HLA-C-restricted ones. Matching HLA type, along with CMV infection, was indicated by public TCR beta signatures.

Study conclusions and caveats: Predominance within the ex vivo response was attributable to HLA-C-restricted CMV-specific TCR beta clonotypes.

Germline CDR1 is SGHTA and CDR2 is FQGNSA. There are 14 residues in the CDR3. Trimming removed 5 bases from V and 7 bases from J; junction bases left unmatched: 5. In its sample, this clonotype was seen many times. Its antigen remains unknown. TCRdb re-called the reads through MiXCR, storing one row per CDR3 protein. The table includes just under 500,000 distinct CDR3 sequences, more than 30% detected once. This TCR was recovered from a human donor in good health (CMV status not recorded). Some clones in this sample may be carry-over from other donors' samples. The chain has TRBV7-2 and TRBJ2-1, with TRBD1 identical over 10 bases. This specimen consisted of cultured PBMCs, obtained from culture after CMV antigen stimulation. This CDR3 is CASSRQGARNEQFF. CDR3 sequence (DNA): TGTGCCAGCAGCCGACAGGGGGCCAGGAATGAGCAGTTCTTC. Based on the CDR3 plus reference TRBV7-2 and TRBJ2-1, the full variable domain is GAGVSQSPSNKVTEKGKDVELRCDPISGHTALYWYRQSLGQGLEFLIYFQGNSAPDKSGLPSDRFSAERTGGSVSTLTIQRTQQEDSAVYLCASSRQGARNEQFFGPGTRLTVL.